This entry concerns a single T cell receptor (beta chain). Its antigen is not known. In the naive CD8 group, cells lacked CD45RO and were positively selected for CCR7, so terminally differentiated effector memory CD45RA+ cells were left out. The CDR3 spans 14 residues. Looked up from germline, CDR1 is MNHEY and CDR2 is SVGAGI. J gave up 9 bases and V 6 bases, and 11 bases lay outside the gene matches. The sample belongs to a study of shared clonotypes between healthy human individuals. Broader study findings: Sample collection involved blood only; tissue repertoires are likely different. Inspection by rarefaction showed sorted-subset sequencing to be incomplete despite large depth.

Generated by immunoSEQ multiplex PCR, the TCRdb table keeps only in-frame clones and is missing some. There are approximately 2,000,000 clones in the sample; around 93% occur only once, and about 1.6% lies in the top ten. The clonotype originates from a man aged 18 to 30 in good health. Some clones in this sample may be carry-over from other donors' samples. This chain links TRBV6-5 with TRBJ2-1; 7 positions agree with TRBD2. Sequencing was done on a sample of naive CD8+ T cells from PBMCs. This CDR3 reads CASSRPGLLAEQFF. The CDR3 DNA sequence: TGTGCCAGCAGCCGCCCGGGACTACTCGCTGAGCAGTTCTTC.